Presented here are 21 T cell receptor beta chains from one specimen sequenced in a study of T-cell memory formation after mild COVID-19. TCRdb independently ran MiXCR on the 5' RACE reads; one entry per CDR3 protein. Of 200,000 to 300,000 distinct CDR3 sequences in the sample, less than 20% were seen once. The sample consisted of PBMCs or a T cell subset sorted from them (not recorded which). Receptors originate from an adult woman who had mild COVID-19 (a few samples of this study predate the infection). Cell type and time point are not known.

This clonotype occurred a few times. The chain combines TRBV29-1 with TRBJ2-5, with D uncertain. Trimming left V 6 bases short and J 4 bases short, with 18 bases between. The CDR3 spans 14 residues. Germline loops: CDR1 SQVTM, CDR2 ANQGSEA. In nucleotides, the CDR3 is TGCAGCGTCCCTGCCAACGGTCTTTCAGAGACCCAGTACTTC. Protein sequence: CSVPANGLSETQYF.

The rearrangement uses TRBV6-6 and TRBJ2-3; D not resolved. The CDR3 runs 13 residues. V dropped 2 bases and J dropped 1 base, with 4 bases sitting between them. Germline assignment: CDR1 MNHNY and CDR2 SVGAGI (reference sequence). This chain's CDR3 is CASSYPGTDTQYF. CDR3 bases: TGTGCCAGCAGTTACCCGGGCACAGATACGCAGTATTTT.

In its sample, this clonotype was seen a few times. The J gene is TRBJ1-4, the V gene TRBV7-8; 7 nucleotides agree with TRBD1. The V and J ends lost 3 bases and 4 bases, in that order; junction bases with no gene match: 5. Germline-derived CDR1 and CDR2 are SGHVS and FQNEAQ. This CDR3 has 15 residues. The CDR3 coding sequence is TGTGCCAGCAGCTTCTCGACAGGGCTTAATGAAAAACTGTTTTTT. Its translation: CASSFSTGLNEKLFF.

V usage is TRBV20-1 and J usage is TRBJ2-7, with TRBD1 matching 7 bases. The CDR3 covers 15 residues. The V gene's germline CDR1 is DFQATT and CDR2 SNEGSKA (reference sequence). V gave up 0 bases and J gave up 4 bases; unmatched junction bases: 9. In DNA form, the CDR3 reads TGCAGTGCTAGAGATCATGGGACAGTTAAGTACGAGCAGTACTTC. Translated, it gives CSARDHGTVKYEQYF.

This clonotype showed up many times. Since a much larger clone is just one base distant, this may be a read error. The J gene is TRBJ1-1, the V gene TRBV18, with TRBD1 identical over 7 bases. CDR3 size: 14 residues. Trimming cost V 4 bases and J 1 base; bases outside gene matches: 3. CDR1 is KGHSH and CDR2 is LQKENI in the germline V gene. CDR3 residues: CASSQDRKNTEAFF. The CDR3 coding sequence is TGTGCCAGCTCACAGGACAGGAAGAACACTGAAGCTTTCTTT.

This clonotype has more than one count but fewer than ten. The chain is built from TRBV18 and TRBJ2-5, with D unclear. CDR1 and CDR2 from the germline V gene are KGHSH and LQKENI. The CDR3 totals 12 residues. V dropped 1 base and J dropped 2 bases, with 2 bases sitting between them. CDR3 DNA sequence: TGTGCCAGCTCACCACTTCAAGAGACCCAGTACTTC. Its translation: CASSPLQETQYF.

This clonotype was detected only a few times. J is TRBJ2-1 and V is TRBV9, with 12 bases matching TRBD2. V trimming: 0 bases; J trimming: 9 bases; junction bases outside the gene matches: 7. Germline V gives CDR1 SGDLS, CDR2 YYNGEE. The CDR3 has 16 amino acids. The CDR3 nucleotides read TGTGCCAGCAGCGTAGCCCTTGGACTAGCGGGGATTGAGCAGTTCTTC. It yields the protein CASSVALGLAGIEQFF. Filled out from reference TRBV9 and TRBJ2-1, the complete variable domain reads DSGVTQTPKHLITATGQRVTLRCSPRSGDLSVYWYQQSLDQGLQFLIQYYNGEERAKGNILERFSAQQFPDLHSELNLSSLELGDSALYFCASSVALGLAGIEQFFGPGTRLTVL.

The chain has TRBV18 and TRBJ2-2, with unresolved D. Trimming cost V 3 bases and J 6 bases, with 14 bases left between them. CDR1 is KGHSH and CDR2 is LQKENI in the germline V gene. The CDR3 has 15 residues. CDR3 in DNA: TGTGCCAGCTCACCCAGGATTAGAAGATCCGGGGAGCTGTTTTTT. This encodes CASSPRIRRSGELFF.

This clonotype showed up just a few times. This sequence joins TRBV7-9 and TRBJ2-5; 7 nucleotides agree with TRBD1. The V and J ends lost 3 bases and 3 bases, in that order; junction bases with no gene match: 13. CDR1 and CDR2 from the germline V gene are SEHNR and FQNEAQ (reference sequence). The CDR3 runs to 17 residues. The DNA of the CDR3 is TGTGCCAGCAGCTTCCCGAGAGGACAGGCGGAAAAAGAGACCCAGTACTTC. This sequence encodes CASSFPRGQAEKETQYF.

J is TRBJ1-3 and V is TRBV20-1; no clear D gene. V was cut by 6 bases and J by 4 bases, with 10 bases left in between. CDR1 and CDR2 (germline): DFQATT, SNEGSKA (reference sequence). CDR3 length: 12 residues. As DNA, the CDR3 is TGCAGTGCCCCAAATCTCGGAAACACCATATATTTT. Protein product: CSAPNLGNTIYF.

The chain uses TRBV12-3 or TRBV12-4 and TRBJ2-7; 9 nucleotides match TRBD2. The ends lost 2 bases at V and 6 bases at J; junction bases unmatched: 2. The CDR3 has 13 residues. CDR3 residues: CASSLLAGAEQYF. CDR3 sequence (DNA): TGTGCCAGCAGTTTATTAGCGGGAGCCGAGCAGTACTTC.

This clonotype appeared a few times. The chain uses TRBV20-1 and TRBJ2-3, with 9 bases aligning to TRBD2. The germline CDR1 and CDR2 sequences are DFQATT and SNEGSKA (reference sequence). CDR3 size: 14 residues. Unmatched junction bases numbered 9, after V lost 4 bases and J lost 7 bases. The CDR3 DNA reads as TGCAGTGCTAACCCGAATAGCGGGGGAAATACGCAGTATTTT. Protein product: CSANPNSGGNTQYF.

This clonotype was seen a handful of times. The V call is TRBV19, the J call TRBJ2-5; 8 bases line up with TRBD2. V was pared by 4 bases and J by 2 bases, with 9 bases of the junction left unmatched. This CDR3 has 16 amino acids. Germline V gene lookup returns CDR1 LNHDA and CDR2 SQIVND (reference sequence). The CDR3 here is CASSTLTGTRQETQYF. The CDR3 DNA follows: TGTGCCAGTAGTACACTCACCGGGACTAGGCAAGAGACCCAGTACTTC.

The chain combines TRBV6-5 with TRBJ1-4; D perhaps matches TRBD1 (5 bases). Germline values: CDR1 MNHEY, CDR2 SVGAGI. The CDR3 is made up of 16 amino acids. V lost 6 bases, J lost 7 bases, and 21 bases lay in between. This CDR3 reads CASSRQPRDGTEKLFF. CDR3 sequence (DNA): TGTGCCAGCAGCCGACAACCTCGGGACGGTACTGAAAAACTGTTTTTT.

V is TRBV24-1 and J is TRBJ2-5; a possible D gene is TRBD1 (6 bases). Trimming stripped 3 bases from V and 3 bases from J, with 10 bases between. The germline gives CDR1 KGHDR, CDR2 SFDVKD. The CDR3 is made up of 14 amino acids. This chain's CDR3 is CATSDARTEETQYF. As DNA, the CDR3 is TGTGCCACCAGTGATGCAAGGACAGAAGAGACCCAGTACTTC.

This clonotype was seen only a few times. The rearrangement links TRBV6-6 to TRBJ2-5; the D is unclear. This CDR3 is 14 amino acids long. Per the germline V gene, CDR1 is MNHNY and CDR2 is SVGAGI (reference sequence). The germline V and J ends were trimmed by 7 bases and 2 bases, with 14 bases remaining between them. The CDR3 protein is CASTPGGLQETQYF. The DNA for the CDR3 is TGTGCCAGCACCCCGGGTGGGTTACAAGAGACCCAGTACTTC.

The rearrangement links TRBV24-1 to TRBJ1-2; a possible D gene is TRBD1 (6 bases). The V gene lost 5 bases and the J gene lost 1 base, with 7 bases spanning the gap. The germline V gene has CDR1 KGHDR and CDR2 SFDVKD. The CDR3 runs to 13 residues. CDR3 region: CATSVDSNYGYTF. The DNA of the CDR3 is TGTGCCACCAGTGTGGACAGTAACTATGGCTACACCTTC.

CDR3 region: CASSLELANYGYTF. In DNA, the CDR3 is TGTGCCAGCAGCTTGGAGCTAGCTAACTATGGCTACACCTTC. V gene TRBV5-5 combines with J gene TRBJ1-2; no clear D. V was clipped by 0 bases and J by 0 bases, with 6 bases between them. CDR1 is SGHKS, CDR2 YYEKEE, per germline (reference sequence). This CDR3 region has 14 residues.

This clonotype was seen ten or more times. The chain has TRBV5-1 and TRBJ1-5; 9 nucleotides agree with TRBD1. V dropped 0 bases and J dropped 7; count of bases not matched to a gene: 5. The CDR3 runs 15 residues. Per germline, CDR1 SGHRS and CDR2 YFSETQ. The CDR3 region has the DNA TGCGCCAGCAGCTTGGACGGGACAGGGTCCCAGCCCCAGCATTTT. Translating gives CASSLDGTGSQPQHF.

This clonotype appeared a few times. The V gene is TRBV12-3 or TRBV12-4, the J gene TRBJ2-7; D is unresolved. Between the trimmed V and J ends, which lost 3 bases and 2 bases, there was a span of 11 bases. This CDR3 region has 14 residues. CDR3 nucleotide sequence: TGTGCCAGCAGTTTGACAAGCACTACCTACGAGCAGTACTTC. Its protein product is CASSLTSTTYEQYF.

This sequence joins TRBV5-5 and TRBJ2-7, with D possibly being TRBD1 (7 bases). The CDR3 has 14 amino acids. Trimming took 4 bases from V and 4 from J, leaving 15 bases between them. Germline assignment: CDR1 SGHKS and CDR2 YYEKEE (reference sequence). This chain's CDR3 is CASSRGTALYEQYF. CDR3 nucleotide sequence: TGTGCCAGCAGCCGGGGGACAGCCTTATACGAGCAGTACTTC.